What follows are 24 T cell receptor beta chains derived from one specimen sequenced in a study of cytomegalovirus exposure and HLA in healthy donors. The PCR made use of 60 Vbeta and 13 Jbeta primers. Clones were sequenced by immunoSEQ multiplex PCR, and TCRdb holds only the in-frame ones, with some missing. Of 100,000 to 150,000 clones listed, under 80% are singletons. The sample consisted of PBMCs. The receptors originated from a woman aged 55-69 years in good health and CMV-seropositive.

This clone has a count of ten or more. CDR3 sequence reads: CASNDPGGPPNYGYTF. DNA of the CDR3: TGCGCCAGCAACGACCCAGGGGGGCCCCCCAACTATGGCTACACCTTC. The gene calls are TRBV5-1 and TRBJ1-2; TRBD1 matches at 7 bases. This CDR3 is built from 16 residues. Germline V gives CDR1 SGHRS, CDR2 YFSETQ. Losses at the gene ends were 6 bases for V and 2 bases for J; bases not matched to a gene: 13. The whole variable domain, remainder taken from reference TRBV5-1 and TRBJ1-2, is KAGVTQTPRYLIKTRGQQVTLSCSPISGHRSVSWYQQTPGQGLQFLFEYFSETQRNKGNFPGRFSGRQFSNSRSEMNVSTLELGDSALYLCASNDPGGPPNYGYTFGSGTRLTVV.

This clone is a singleton in its sample. The genes are TRBV27 and TRBJ1-2, with 8 bases matching TRBD1. The CDR3 sequence is 14 residues long. Losses at the gene ends were 4 bases for V and 7 bases for J; bases not matched to a gene: 8. Germline loops: CDR1 MNHEY, CDR2 SMNVEV (reference sequence). In DNA, the CDR3 is TGTGCCAGCAGTTCCCCAGGACAGGGACGTGGCTACACCTTC. This encodes CASSSPGQGRGYTF.

The chain couples TRBV7-9 to TRBJ2-5; 8 positions agree with TRBD2. Germline trimming cut 1 base from V and 5 bases from J; bases unmatched to any gene: 3. Germline V CDR1 and CDR2: SEHNR, FQNEAQ (reference sequence). The CDR3 is 14 residues long. Here the CDR3 reads CASSLGTSSETQYF. In nucleotides, the CDR3 is TGTGCCAGCAGCTTAGGGACTAGCTCTGAGACCCAGTACTTC.

For the CDR3, the DNA is TGCAGCGGACTGAGCCTAGAGAGTATCAATGAGCAGTTCTTC. Protein sequence: CSGLSLESINEQFF. The chain recombines TRBV29-1 with TRBJ2-1; D is unclear. The length of the CDR3 is 14 residues. Germline lookup yields CDR1 SQVTM and CDR2 ANQGSEA. V was cut by 7 bases and J by 6 bases, with 19 bases left in between.

V and J are TRBV5-4 and TRBJ1-2, with 10 bases identical to TRBD1. Germline CDR1 is SGHNT and CDR2 is YYREEE (reference sequence). There are 15 residues in the CDR3. V lost 4 bases and J lost 4; bases outside the gene matches: 7. This chain's CDR3 is CASSRPGQGSYGYTF. The CDR3, as DNA: TGTGCCAGCAGCCGACCGGGACAGGGGAGCTATGGCTACACCTTC.

The CDR3: CASSRLLETDTQYF. DNA of the CDR3: TGTGCCAGCAGCCGGCTCTTGGAGACAGATACGCAGTATTTT. The V and J genes are TRBV9 and TRBJ2-3; no definite D call. CDR1 is SGDLS, CDR2 YYNGEE, per germline. CDR3 length equals 14 residues. V was cut by 4 bases and J by 3 bases, with 12 bases left in between. The whole variable domain, remainder taken from reference TRBV9 and TRBJ2-3, is DSGVTQTPKHLITATGQRVTLRCSPRSGDLSVYWYQQSLDQGLQFLIQYYNGEERAKGNILERFSAQQFPDLHSELNLSSLELGDSALYFCASSRLLETDTQYFGPGTRLTVL.

This sequence joins TRBV6-1 and TRBJ1-2, with D perhaps matching TRBD1 (6 bases). Germline loops: CDR1 MNHNS, CDR2 SASEGT. This CDR3 has 13 amino acids. The V end was cut by 5 bases, the J end by 4 bases, with 11 bases between. DNA of the CDR3: TGTGCCAGCAGTCCAGGGGCTACCTATGGCTACACCTTC. Protein product: CASSPGATYGYTF.

V and J are TRBV7-2 and TRBJ2-5; TRBD1 matches 8 bases. Germline V gene data show CDR1 as SGHTA and CDR2 as FQGNSA. Losses at the gene ends were 5 bases for V and 1 base for J; bases not matched to a gene: 6. The CDR3 totals 15 residues. CDR3 in amino acids: CASSERTGPQETQYF. The CDR3 DNA sequence: TGTGCCAGCAGCGAAAGGACAGGGCCCCAAGAGACCCAGTACTTC.

The chain has TRBV19 and TRBJ1-1; 8 bases are a match to TRBD1. Germline CDR1 is LNHDA and CDR2 is SQIVND (reference sequence). J gave up 10 bases and V 3 bases, and 4 bases lay outside the gene matches. This CDR3 spans 12 amino acids. The CDR3: CASSIQGAGAFF. The CDR3 nucleotides are TGTGCCAGTAGTATCCAGGGGGCAGGAGCTTTCTTT.

The V and J genes are TRBV6-5 and TRBJ1-1; D is uncertain. CDR3 length: 13 amino acids. Deletions cut 7 bases from V and 8 bases from J, with 17 bases between. Germline CDR1 is MNHEY and CDR2 is SVGAGI. CDR3 loop: CASTSGGRREAFF. CDR3 coding DNA: TGTGCCAGCACCTCTGGAGGGAGGAGGGAAGCTTTCTTT.

The chain couples TRBV7-2 to TRBJ2-7; 7 bases line up with TRBD1. Germline CDR1 is SGHTA and CDR2 is FQGNSA. The CDR3 contains 15 residues. The ends lost 2 bases at V and 5 bases at J; junction bases unmatched: 9. The CDR3 protein is CASSLPGQRVHEQYF. The CDR3 nucleotides read TGTGCCAGCAGCTTACCGGGACAGAGAGTCCACGAGCAGTACTTC.

This clone was picked up one time. The V and J genes are TRBV11-2 and TRBJ1-4; 9 bases fit TRBD1. Germline trimming cut 3 bases from V and 5 bases from J; bases unmatched to any gene: 1. The length of the CDR3 is 14 residues. Germline values: CDR1 SGHAT, CDR2 FQNNGV. CDR3 sequence reads: CASSLGQGNEKLFF. The CDR3 coding sequence is TGTGCCAGCAGCTTGGGACAGGGAAATGAAAAACTGTTTTTT. Full variable domain (remainder filled in from reference TRBV11-2 and TRBJ1-4): EAGVAQSPRYKIIEKRQSVAFWCNPISGHATLYWYQQILGQGPKLLIQFQNNGVVDDSQLPKDRFSAERLKGVDSTLKIQPAKLEDSAVYLCASSLGQGNEKLFFGSGTQLSVL.

The V and J genes are TRBV30 and TRBJ1-4; a weak D match, TRBD1 (6 bases). Germline CDR1 and CDR2: GTSNPN and SVGIG (reference sequence). V gave up 1 base and J gave up 4 bases, with 16 bases separating them. CDR3 length: 16 amino acids. The CDR3, as DNA: TGTGCCTGGAGTGACCCCCGGACAGCATTTAATGAAAAACTGTTTTTT. It specifies CAWSDPRTAFNEKLFF. The variable domain in full, with the rest retrieved from reference TRBV30 and TRBJ1-4, is SQTIHQWPATLVQPVGSPLSLECTVEGTSNPNLYWYRQAAGRGLQLLFYSVGIGQISSEVPQNLSASRPQDRQFILSSKKLLLSDSGFYLCAWSDPRTAFNEKLFFGSGTQLSVL.

DNA of the CDR3: TGTGCCAGTAGTATTGGAGGGCTCGGTGAAGCTTTCTTT. Amino acid sequence: CASSIGGLGEAFF. The chain links TRBV19 to TRBJ1-1; no reliable D call. Germline CDR1 reads LNHDA; CDR2 reads SQIVND (reference sequence). This CDR3 contains 13 residues. V lost 3 bases, J lost 7 bases, and 12 bases lay in between.

This chain joins TRBV11-2 and TRBJ2-5, with a tentative D call TRBD2 (6 bases). The CDR3 is 14 residues long. The germline V gene has CDR1 SGHAT and CDR2 FQNNGV. The V gene lost 8 bases and the J gene lost 2 bases, with 15 bases spanning the gap. The CDR3 nucleotides are TGTGCCAGCTCCGATGGCGGGATACAAGAGACCCAGTACTTC. It specifies CASSDGGIQETQYF.

This clone was picked up a small number of times. J is TRBJ2-2 and V is TRBV27, with 8 bases identical to TRBD1. Germline assignment: CDR1 MNHEY and CDR2 SMNVEV (reference sequence). The CDR3 totals 16 residues. The junction had 10 bases not matched to a gene; V was cut back by 5 bases and J by 5 bases. CDR3 DNA: TGTGCCAGCAGTGTCCAGGGGGCGATTAGGACCGGGGAGCTGTTTTTT. Amino acids: CASSVQGAIRTGELFF.

The chain couples TRBV12-5 to TRBJ1-1, with TRBD1 as a possible D gene (6 bases). V was trimmed by 5 bases and J by 11 bases, leaving 18 bases between them. The CDR3 spans 13 residues. The germline gives CDR1 LGHNT, CDR2 FRNRAP. In DNA, the CDR3 is TGTGCTAGTGGTCACCACGACAGGTACACGGCTTTCTTT. Amino acid sequence: CASGHHDRYTAFF.

V and J are TRBV5-1 and TRBJ1-3; D is perhaps TRBD1 (5 bases). The CDR3 has 15 amino acids. V was trimmed by 0 bases and J by 0 bases, leaving 7 bases between them. Germline V gene sequence: CDR1 SGHRS, CDR2 YFSETQ. The CDR3: CASSLGGGSGNTIYF. The CDR3 DNA reads TGCGCCAGCAGCTTGGGGGGGGGCTCTGGAAACACCATATATTTT.

The CDR3 protein is CASSPSGIRYNEQFF. The CDR3 region has the DNA TGTGCCAGCAGCCCTAGCGGGATCAGGTACAATGAGCAGTTCTTC. The gene calls are TRBV7-3 and TRBJ2-1; 9 nucleotides align to TRBD2. Germline CDR1 and CDR2: SGHTA and FQGTGA. J lost 4 bases, V lost 5 bases, and 6 bases had no gene match. The CDR3 totals 15 residues.

The genes are TRBV19 and TRBJ2-7, with 7 bases matching TRBD2. Germline CDR1 and CDR2: LNHDA and SQIVND (reference sequence). Trimming at V came to 6 bases and at J to 5 bases, leaving 13 bases not matched to a gene. The CDR3 has 15 amino acids. The CDR3 DNA follows: TGTGCCAGTAGCTCAGAGGCGGGAGTGAACCACGAGCAGTACTTC. Protein sequence: CASSSEAGVNHEQYF.

This chain uses TRBV19 with TRBJ2-1, with TRBD1 matching over 7 bases. V lost 6 bases to trimming and J lost 6 bases; unmatched junction nucleotides: 8. This CDR3 region has 14 residues. Germline assignment: CDR1 LNHDA and CDR2 SQIVND (reference sequence). CDR3 residues: CASRAPGQSNEQFF. The DNA for the CDR3 is TGTGCCAGTAGAGCTCCGGGACAGAGCAATGAGCAGTTCTTC.

The chain uses TRBV11-2 and TRBJ1-1; 8 nucleotides align to TRBD1. The CDR3 is made up of 14 amino acids. With 7 bases clipped from V and 1 base from J, the junction kept 5 bases outside the gene matches. Germline assignment: CDR1 SGHAT and CDR2 FQNNGV. This CDR3 is CASTRDRRNTEAFF. The CDR3 region has the DNA TGTGCCAGCACCCGGGACAGGAGGAACACTGAAGCTTTCTTT.

V gene TRBV21-1 combines with J gene TRBJ2-2; TRBD2 was called by the table and not checked on the DNA. TRBV21-1 is designated a pseudogene. The CDR3 is made up of 12 amino acids. The CDR3 bases are TGTGCCAGCGGCCAGGGAGGCGGGGAGCTGTTTTTT. This sequence encodes CASGQGGGELFF.

The rearrangement links TRBV11-2 to TRBJ2-7; the match to TRBD2 covers 10 bases. V trimming: 2 bases; J trimming: 4 bases; junction bases outside the gene matches: 5. CDR3 size: 15 residues. Germline values: CDR1 SGHAT, CDR2 FQNNGV. The CDR3 protein is CASSLLASGSYEQYF. The CDR3 DNA sequence: TGTGCCAGCAGCTTATTGGCTAGCGGGAGTTACGAGCAGTACTTC.